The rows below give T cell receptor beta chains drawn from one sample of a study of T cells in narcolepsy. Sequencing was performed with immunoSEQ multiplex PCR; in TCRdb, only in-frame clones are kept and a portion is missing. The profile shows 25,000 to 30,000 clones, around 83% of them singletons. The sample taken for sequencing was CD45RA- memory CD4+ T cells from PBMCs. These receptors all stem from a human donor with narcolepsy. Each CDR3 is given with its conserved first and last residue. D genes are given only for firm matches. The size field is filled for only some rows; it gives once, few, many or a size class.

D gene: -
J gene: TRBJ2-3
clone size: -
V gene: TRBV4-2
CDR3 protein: CASSQPTEITDTQYF
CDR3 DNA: TGTGCCAGCAGCCAACCCACAGAGATCACAGATACGCAGTATTTT

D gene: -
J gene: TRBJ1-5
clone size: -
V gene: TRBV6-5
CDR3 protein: CASSSPILSSNQPQHF
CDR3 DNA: TGTGCCAGCAGTTCCCCGATCTTGAGTAGCAATCAGCCCCAGCATTTT

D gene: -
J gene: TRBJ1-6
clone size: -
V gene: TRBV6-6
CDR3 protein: CASSRNDSPLHF
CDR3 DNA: TGTGCCAGCAGTCGAAATGATTCACCCCTCCACTTT

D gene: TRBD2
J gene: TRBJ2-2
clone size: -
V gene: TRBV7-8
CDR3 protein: CASKHTTSGVGELFF
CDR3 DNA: TGTGCCAGCAAACATACCACTAGCGGGGTTGGGGAGCTGTTTTTT

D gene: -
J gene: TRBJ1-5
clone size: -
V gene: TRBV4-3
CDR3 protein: CASSQYRDLNQPQHF
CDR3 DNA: TGCGCCAGCAGCCAGTACAGGGACCTCAATCAGCCCCAGCATTTT

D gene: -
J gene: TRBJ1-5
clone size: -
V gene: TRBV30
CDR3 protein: CAWSVRGLSGQPQHF
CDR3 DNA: TGTGCCTGGAGTGTAAGGGGATTGTCGGGTCAGCCCCAGCATTTT

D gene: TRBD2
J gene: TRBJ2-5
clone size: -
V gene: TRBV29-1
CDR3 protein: CSAGLAEETQYF
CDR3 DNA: TGCAGCGCCGGACTAGCGGAAGAGACCCAGTACTTC

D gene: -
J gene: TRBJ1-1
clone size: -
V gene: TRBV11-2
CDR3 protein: CASSPPASGGEAFF
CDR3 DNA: TGTGCCAGCAGCCCCCCGGCGTCTGGAGGGGAAGCTTTCTTT

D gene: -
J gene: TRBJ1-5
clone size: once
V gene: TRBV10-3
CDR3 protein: CAISEDSALRPQHF
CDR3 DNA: TGTGCCATCAGTGAGGATTCGGCCCTCCGGCCCCAGCATTTT

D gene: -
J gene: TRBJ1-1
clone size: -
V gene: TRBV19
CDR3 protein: CASSIGPRVNTEAFF
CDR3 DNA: TGTGCCAGTAGTATAGGGCCGCGTGTGAACACTGAAGCTTTCTTT

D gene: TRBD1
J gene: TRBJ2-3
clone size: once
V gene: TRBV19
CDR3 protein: CASSRTGTVTDTQYF
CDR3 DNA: TGTGCCAGTAGCCGAACCGGGACAGTCACAGATACGCAGTATTTT

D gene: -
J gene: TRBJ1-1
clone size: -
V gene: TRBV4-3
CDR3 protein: CASSPGVLTEAFF
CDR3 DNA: TGCGCCAGCAGCCCCGGGGTACTCACTGAAGCTTTCTTT

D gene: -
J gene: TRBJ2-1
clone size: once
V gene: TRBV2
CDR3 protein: CASSEPLYNEQFF
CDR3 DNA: TGTGCCAGCAGTGAACCATTGTACAATGAGCAGTTCTTC

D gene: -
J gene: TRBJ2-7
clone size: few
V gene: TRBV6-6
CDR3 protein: CASSYPRTICEQYF
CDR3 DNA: TGTGCCAGCAGTTACCCCCGGACTATTTGCGAGCAGTACTTC

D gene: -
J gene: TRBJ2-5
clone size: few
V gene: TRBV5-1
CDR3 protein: CASSLAGTTPQETQYF
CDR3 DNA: TGCGCCAGCAGCTTGGCCGGAACAACACCACAAGAGACCCAGTACTTC

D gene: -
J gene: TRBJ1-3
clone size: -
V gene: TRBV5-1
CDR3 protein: CASSLEEGSRNTIYF
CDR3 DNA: TGCGCCAGCAGCTTGGAGGAGGGGAGCCGGAACACCATATATTTT

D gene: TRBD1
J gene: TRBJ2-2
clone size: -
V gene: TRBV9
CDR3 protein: CASRREGQAGTGELFF
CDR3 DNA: TGTGCCAGCAGGAGAGAAGGACAGGCGGGCACCGGGGAGCTGTTTTTT

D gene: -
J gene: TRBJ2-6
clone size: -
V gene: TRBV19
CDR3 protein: CASSDSGANVLTF
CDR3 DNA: TGTGCCAGTAGTGACTCTGGGGCCAACGTCCTGACTTTC

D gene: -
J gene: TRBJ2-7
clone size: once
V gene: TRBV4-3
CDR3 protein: CASSQESIGEYEQYF
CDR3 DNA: TGCGCCAGCAGCCAAGAGTCGATAGGGGAATACGAGCAGTACTTC

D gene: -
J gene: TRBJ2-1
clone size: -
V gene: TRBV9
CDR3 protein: CASSVPGHINEQFF
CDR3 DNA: TGTGCCAGCAGCGTTCCGGGACATATCAATGAGCAGTTCTTC

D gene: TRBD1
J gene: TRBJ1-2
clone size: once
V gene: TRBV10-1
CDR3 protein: CASSEGQGVNGYTF
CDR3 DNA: TGCGCCAGCAGTGAGGGGCAGGGGGTAAATGGCTACACCTTC

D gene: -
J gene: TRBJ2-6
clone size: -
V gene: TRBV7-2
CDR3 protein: CASSTGRSSGANVLTF
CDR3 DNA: TGTGCCAGCAGCACAGGACGGAGCTCTGGGGCCAACGTCCTGACTTTC

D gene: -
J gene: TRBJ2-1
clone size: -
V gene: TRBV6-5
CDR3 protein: CASSYFQGSEQFF
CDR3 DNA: TGTGCCAGCAGTTACTTTCAGGGCAGTGAGCAGTTCTTC

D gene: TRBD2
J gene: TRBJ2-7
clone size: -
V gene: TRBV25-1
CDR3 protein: CASSATSGAIYEQYF
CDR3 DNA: TGTGCCAGCAGCGCGACTAGCGGGGCGATCTACGAGCAGTACTTC

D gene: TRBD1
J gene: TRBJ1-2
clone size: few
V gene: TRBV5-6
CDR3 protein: CASSARDTRTGGYTF
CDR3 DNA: TGTGCCAGCAGCGCCCGGGACACGAGGACAGGAGGCTACACCTTC

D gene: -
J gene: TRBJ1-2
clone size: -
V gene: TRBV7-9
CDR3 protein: CASSLPPADGYTF
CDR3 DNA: TGTGCCAGCAGCCTTCCCCCGGCGGACGGCTACACCTTC

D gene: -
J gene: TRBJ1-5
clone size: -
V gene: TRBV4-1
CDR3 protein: CASSQDRGGTNQPQHF
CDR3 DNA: TGCGCCAGCAGCCAAGATCGGGGGGGCACCAATCAGCCCCAGCATTTT

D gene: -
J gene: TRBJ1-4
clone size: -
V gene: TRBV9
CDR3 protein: CASSGGTSSWEKLFF
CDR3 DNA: TGTGCCAGCAGCGGGGGGACCTCAAGTTGGGAAAAACTGTTTTTT

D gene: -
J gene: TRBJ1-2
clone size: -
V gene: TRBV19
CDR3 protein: CASMTPVRGYTF
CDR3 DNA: TGTGCCAGTATGACACCCGTGCGGGGCTACACCTTC

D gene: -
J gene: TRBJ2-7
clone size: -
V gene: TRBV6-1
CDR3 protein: CASMEFTYEQYF
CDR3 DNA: TGTGCCAGCATGGAATTTACCTACGAGCAGTACTTC

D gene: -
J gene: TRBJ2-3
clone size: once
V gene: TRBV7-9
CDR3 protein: CASSFDSNQPQYF
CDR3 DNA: TGTGCCAGCAGCTTTGATAGCAATCAGCCCCAGTATTTT